The 15 T cell receptor beta chains below all came from one sample that was sequenced in a study of yellow fever vaccine responses in identical twins. TCRdb redid the calling of the RT-PCR reads with MiXCR, one entry per CDR3 protein. The data hold about 4,800 distinct CDR3 sequences, with 65% to 90% observed a single time. Here the sequenced sample was T cells from blood (PBMCs), unsorted or a sorted subset (not recorded which), taken before or after yellow fever vaccination (not recorded which). The receptors stem from a woman between 18 and 29 years old who received the yellow fever vaccine.

The rearrangement uses TRBV4-2 and TRBJ2-1; D gene unclear. This CDR3 comprises 13 residues. V lost 0 bases and J lost 9, with 9 bases in between. The V gene's germline CDR1 is LGHNA and CDR2 YNFKEQ. The CDR3 bases are TGTGCCAGCAGCCAAGACATGGGCGGTGAGCAGTTCTTC. Protein: CASSQDMGGEQFF.

The V call is TRBV13, the J call TRBJ2-3; 13 nucleotides line up with TRBD2. CDR1 PRHDT and CDR2 FYEKMQ come from the germline V gene (reference sequence). J lost 2 bases, V lost 5 bases, and 4 bases had no gene match. The CDR3 is 16 amino acids. CDR3 protein: CASSLTSGRFTDTQYF. The CDR3 region has the DNA TGTGCCAGCAGCCTGACTAGCGGGAGGTTCACAGATACGCAGTATTTT.

The V call is TRBV13, the J call TRBJ2-7; D is unresolved. The CDR3 runs to 13 residues. Germline V gene lookup returns CDR1 PRHDT and CDR2 FYEKMQ (reference sequence). V was trimmed by 0 bases and J by 5 bases, leaving 8 bases between them. The DNA for the CDR3 is TGTGCCAGCAGCTTAGGCCTAAAGGACGAGCAGTACTTC. As protein: CASSLGLKDEQYF.

The genes are TRBV7-3 and TRBJ2-7, with 9 bases aligning to TRBD1. Germline lookup yields CDR1 SGHTA and CDR2 FQGTGA. Trimming removed 0 bases from V and 5 bases from J; junction bases left unmatched: 5. CDR3 length: 15 amino acids. DNA of the CDR3: TGTGCCAGCAGCTTAACGGGACAGGGTATAAACGAGCAGTACTTC. As protein: CASSLTGQGINEQYF.

This chain joins TRBV13 and TRBJ2-3, with D hard to call. The CDR3 sequence is 12 residues long. Trimming took off 7 bases at V and 2 bases at J, with 7 bases between the two ends. Germline values: CDR1 PRHDT, CDR2 FYEKMQ (reference sequence). CDR3 protein: CASNPLTDTQYF. The DNA for the CDR3 is TGTGCCAGCAACCCACTCACAGATACGCAGTATTTT.

This chain uses TRBV10-3 with TRBJ2-1; possible D gene TRBD2, 6 bases. The CDR3 covers 14 residues. With 6 bases removed from V and 8 bases from J, the gap between germline ends came to 17 bases. Germline V CDR1 and CDR2: ENHRY, SYGVKD. This CDR3 reads CAISRVRPGDEQFF. The CDR3 bases are TGTGCCATCAGCAGAGTTCGGCCGGGGGATGAGCAGTTCTTC.

This clonotype appeared a few times. V gene TRBV5-3 combines with J gene TRBJ2-2; 7 nucleotides align to TRBD1. TRBV5-3 is known as an ORF, though its function is uncertain. This CDR3 region has 17 residues. With 3 bases clipped from V and 1 base from J, the junction kept 9 bases outside the gene matches. CDR3 sequence reads: CARSSTATGENTGELFF. CDR3 in DNA: TGTGCCAGAAGCTCAACGGCAACAGGGGAGAACACCGGGGAGCTGTTTTTT.

The chain uses TRBV12-3 or TRBV12-4 and TRBJ2-3; no reliable D call. The CDR3 spans 11 residues. V lost 3 bases and J lost 4, with 2 bases in between. The CDR3 DNA is TGTGCCAGCAGTTTCTCAGATACGCAGTATTTT. Translating gives CASSFSDTQYF.

This chain uses TRBV29-1 with TRBJ1-5; the D is unclear. With 6 bases removed from V and 0 bases from J, the gap between germline ends came to 9 bases. This CDR3 contains 13 residues. Germline V lookup: CDR1 SQVTM, CDR2 ANQGSEA. DNA for the CDR3: TGCAGCGTCTGGACGGGTAGCAATCAGCCCCAGCATTTT. Translated: CSVWTGSNQPQHF.

This clonotype has just a few counts. This chain uses TRBV20-1 with TRBJ1-5; 8 bases map to TRBD1. Trimming at V came to 6 bases and at J to 2 bases, leaving 3 bases not matched to a gene. This CDR3 region has 13 residues. Germline CDR1 and CDR2: DFQATT and SNEGSKA (reference sequence). CDR3 coding DNA: TGCAGTGCACAGGACAGGGGCAATCAGCCCCAGCATTTT. This codes for CSAQDRGNQPQHF.

This chain joins TRBV5-1 and TRBJ2-3, with 8 bases matching TRBD2. The CDR3 extends over 16 amino acids. V was clipped by 3 bases and J by 4 bases; unmatched bases: 10. The V gene's germline CDR1 is SGHRS and CDR2 YFSETQ. The CDR3 is CASSSQPGTRADTQYF. CDR3 DNA: TGCGCCAGCAGCTCGCAACCCGGGACTAGGGCAGATACGCAGTATTTT.

The chain recombines TRBV20-1 with TRBJ2-7; 8 positions match TRBD2. This CDR3 contains 14 residues. The V and J ends lost 0 bases and 3 bases, in that order; junction bases with no gene match: 4. Germline V gene lookup returns CDR1 DFQATT and CDR2 SNEGSKA (reference sequence). The CDR3 protein is CSAREGSGVYEQYF. The DNA of the CDR3 is TGCAGTGCTAGAGAGGGTAGCGGGGTCTACGAGCAGTACTTC.

V usage is TRBV15 and J usage is TRBJ1-5; tentatively, D is TRBD1 (5 bases). The CDR3 contains 14 residues. The V gene lost 5 bases and the J gene lost 2 bases, with 10 bases spanning the gap. Looked up from germline, CDR1 is LNHNV and CDR2 is YYDKDF (reference sequence). CDR3 nucleotides: TGTGCCACCAGCGCCCGGGACGGCAATCAGCCCCAGCATTTT. Translated: CATSARDGNQPQHF.

The gene calls are TRBV5-1 and TRBJ2-5; the match to TRBD1 covers 8 bases. The V gene's germline CDR1 is SGHRS and CDR2 YFSETQ. V was clipped by 3 bases and J by 5 bases; unmatched bases: 9. The CDR3 has 15 amino acids. In DNA, the CDR3 is TGCGCCAGCAGCTGGAGGACAGGGACTGGGGAGACCCAGTACTTC. This sequence encodes CASSWRTGTGETQYF.

The V call is TRBV11-1, the J call TRBJ2-3; a possible D gene is TRBD2 (6 bases). V lost 3 bases, J lost 2 bases, and 21 bases lay in between. This CDR3 has 18 amino acids. The germline V gene has CDR1 SGHAT and CDR2 FQDESV (reference sequence). In DNA form, the CDR3 reads TGTGCCAGCAGCTTCCTCGTCAAGGCGGGATCGGCCACAGATACGCAGTATTTT. Its protein product is CASSFLVKAGSATDTQYF.